Presented here are 21 T cell receptor beta chains from one specimen sequenced in a study of vaccination and CD4 T cells after COVID-19. Documented treatment: roughly ten-day PBMC culture with coronavirus spike peptide pools or control peptides (ViraFEST assay). During the years 2011-2018, before the COVID-19 pandemic, the unexposed donor's CD4+ T cells were collected. These receptors lack a known antigen. Cultured CD4+ T-cell DNA underwent Oncomine TCR Beta short-read sequencing. Scientists extracted genomic DNA from CD4+ T cells grown in culture. From the PCR reads, TCRdb called clonotypes with MiXCR, one entry per CDR3 protein. The sample carries several thousand distinct CDR3 sequences, roughly 33% recorded once. The sequencing input was CD4+ T cells from blood, cultured in vitro. These receptors originate from a human donor in good health.

The CDR3 sequence: CASSPGQVPYEQYF. The CDR3 DNA reads TGTGCCAGCAGTCCCGGACAGGTGCCCTACGAGCAGTACTTC. V and J are TRBV6-1 and TRBJ2-7; TRBD1 matches at 7 bases. Germline values: CDR1 MNHNS, CDR2 SASEGT. This CDR3 contains 14 residues. Germline trimming cut 5 bases from V and 2 bases from J; bases unmatched to any gene: 6.

Comment on this clonotype: The junction does not match germline at one end; this may be a read error. The V and J genes are TRBV27 and TRBJ2-1; D uncertain. Per the germline V gene, CDR1 is MNHEY and CDR2 is SMNVEV (reference sequence). This CDR3 is 13 amino acids long. CDR3 region: CASTPSSAAPMNF. In DNA, the CDR3 is TGTGCCAGCACCCCGAGCTCAGCAGCCCCCATGAACTTC.

The chain carries TRBV28 and TRBJ2-1, with 9 bases aligning to TRBD2. CDR1 is MDHEN and CDR2 is SYDVKM in the germline V gene. The CDR3 is made up of 15 amino acids. V lost 9 bases to trimming and J lost 3 bases; unmatched junction nucleotides: 9. CDR3 sequence: CASNTLAGSYNEQFF. Written as DNA, the CDR3 is TGTGCCAGTAACACTCTAGCGGGAAGCTACAATGAGCAGTTCTTC.

The V call is TRBV20-1, the J call TRBJ2-1; D is perhaps TRBD1 (5 bases). Deletions cut 0 bases from V and 3 bases from J, with 12 bases between. Germline V gene sequence: CDR1 DFQATT, CDR2 SNEGSKA (reference sequence). The CDR3 is made up of 15 amino acids. The chain's CDR3 is CSARDLAGIYNEQFF. In DNA, the CDR3 is TGCAGTGCTAGAGATCTGGCAGGGATCTACAATGAGCAGTTCTTC.

The rearrangement uses TRBV6-5 and TRBJ1-3, with D possibly TRBD1 on 6 matching bases. Per germline, CDR1 MNHEY and CDR2 SVGAGI. The V gene lost 4 bases and the J gene lost 2 bases, with 15 bases spanning the gap. This CDR3 is 16 amino acids long. The CDR3 DNA follows: TGTGCCAGCAGTTGGGATACAGGGCCGGCTGGAAACACCATATATTTT. It yields the protein CASSWDTGPAGNTIYF.

The chain recombines TRBV9 with TRBJ1-1; tentatively, D is TRBD1 (6 bases). Per the germline V gene, CDR1 is SGDLS and CDR2 is YYNGEE. The CDR3 covers 15 residues. V was pared by 0 bases and J by 4 bases, with 13 bases between. The CDR3 nucleotides read TGTGCCAGCAGCGTAGAGGGGGATTTCGGCACTGAAGCTTTCTTT. It is translated as CASSVEGDFGTEAFF.

This chain uses TRBV7-8 with TRBJ2-1; the match to TRBD2 covers 10 bases. This CDR3 spans 18 amino acids. V gave up 2 bases and J gave up 2 bases; unmatched junction bases: 9. Germline V gives CDR1 SGHVS, CDR2 FQNEAQ. CDR3 amino acids: CASSLLLAGDRPYNEQFF. CDR3 in DNA: TGTGCCAGCAGCTTACTCCTAGCGGGAGATCGTCCCTACAATGAGCAGTTCTTC.

The J gene is TRBJ2-3, the V gene TRBV6-5; 13 bases fit TRBD2. Per the germline V gene, CDR1 is MNHEY and CDR2 is SVGAGI. V lost 4 bases to trimming and J lost 5 bases; unmatched junction nucleotides: 3. This CDR3 comprises 15 residues. CDR3 nucleotide sequence: TGTGCCAGCAGTTCACTAGCGGGAGGGGGAGATACGCAGTATTTT. It yields the protein CASSSLAGGGDTQYF.

The CDR3 loop reads CASSSGYDSFGANVLTF. CDR3 coding DNA: TGTGCCAGCAGCTCCGGATACGACAGCTTTGGGGCCAACGTCCTGACTTTC. This chain connects TRBV7-3 to TRBJ2-6, with D possibly matching TRBD1 (5 bases). Germline assignment: CDR1 SGHTA and CDR2 FQGTGA. The CDR3 has 17 residues. V was trimmed by 4 bases and J by 3 bases, leaving 16 bases between them.

A single count supports this clonotype. This chain joins TRBV9 and TRBJ2-3; D uncertain. This CDR3 contains 15 residues. Germline lookup yields CDR1 SGDLS and CDR2 YYNGEE. The ends were cut back, 4 bases at V and 2 bases at J, with 14 bases in the middle. CDR3 amino acids: CASSPPASVTDTQYF. CDR3 DNA: TGTGCCAGCAGCCCCCCAGCGAGCGTCACAGATACGCAGTATTTT.

The chain employs TRBV11-2 and TRBJ2-5; D is uncertain. Trimming removed 4 bases from V and 5 bases from J, with 5 bases in between. Germline-derived CDR1 and CDR2 are SGHAT and FQNNGV. This CDR3 is 11 amino acids long. CDR3 nucleotide sequence: TGTGCCAGCAGCTGGAGTGAGACCCAGTACTTC. It is translated as CASSWSETQYF.

This chain connects TRBV20-1 to TRBJ2-3, with 7 bases matching TRBD1. CDR1 is DFQATT and CDR2 is SNEGSKA in the germline V gene (reference sequence). J lost 3 bases, V lost 6 bases, and 9 bases had no gene match. This CDR3 has 14 residues. CDR3 nucleotides: TGCAGTGCGCAAGGGACAGTTGTTACAGATACGCAGTATTTT. Translated: CSAQGTVVTDTQYF.

Sample share makes this clonotype medium-sized. The V call is TRBV7-2, the J call TRBJ1-2; 8 nucleotides match TRBD1. The CDR3 loop spans 13 amino acids. The trim removed 5 bases at V and 4 bases at J, leaving 3 bases unmatched. Germline CDR1 reads SGHTA; CDR2 reads FQGNSA. Here the CDR3 reads CASSTGQGYGYTF. CDR3 nucleotides: TGTGCCAGCAGCACCGGACAGGGCTATGGCTACACCTTC.

In DNA, the CDR3 is TGTGCCAGCAGCTTAACATTAGTGGGAGGCGAGCAGTACTTC. Translation gives CASSLTLVGGEQYF. The chain employs TRBV7-3 and TRBJ2-7; D is possibly TRBD2 (6 bases). The length of the CDR3 is 14 residues. V shed 0 bases and J shed 6 bases, with 12 bases lying between them. Germline V gene data show CDR1 as SGHTA and CDR2 as FQGTGA.

The chain couples TRBV11-2 to TRBJ2-1, with D possibly being TRBD1 or TRBD2 (5 bases each). CDR3 length: 14 amino acids. The V gene lost 4 bases and the J gene lost 5 bases, with 12 bases spanning the gap. CDR1 is SGHAT and CDR2 is FQNNGV in the germline V gene. The CDR3 spells CASSYGTPNNEQFF. The CDR3 DNA sequence: TGTGCCAGCAGCTACGGGACCCCGAACAATGAGCAGTTCTTC.

This clonotype turned up a few times. The rearrangement joins TRBV28 to TRBJ1-5; the D gene is possibly TRBD1 (6 bases). V dropped 3 bases and J dropped 5 bases, with 11 bases sitting between them. CDR1 is MDHEN and CDR2 is SYDVKM in the germline V gene. The CDR3 is 14 amino acids. Written as DNA, the CDR3 is TGTGCCAGCAGTTTCTTCGACAGGTATCAGCCCCAGCATTTT. It translates to CASSFFDRYQPQHF.

This rearrangement joins TRBV6-2 or TRBV6-3 to TRBJ2-1; no reliable D call. V was clipped by 7 bases and J by 9 bases, with 10 bases between them. The CDR3 sequence is 11 residues long. Germline lookup yields CDR1 MNHEY and CDR2 SVGEGT. CDR3 region: CASTQKFEQFF. Here the CDR3 DNA reads TGTGCCAGCACCCAGAAATTTGAGCAGTTCTTC.

This clonotype is medium-sized within its sample. The gene calls are TRBV27 and TRBJ1-2, with D uncertain. V lost 1 base, J lost 2 bases, and 8 bases lay in between. CDR3 size: 14 residues. Germline V gene data show CDR1 as MNHEY and CDR2 as SMNVEV (reference sequence). The CDR3 DNA sequence: TGTGCCAGCAGTTTATTGGGCACGAACTATGGCTACACCTTC. Its translation is CASSLLGTNYGYTF.

This clonotype was seen a handful of times. The rearrangement links TRBV6-1 to TRBJ2-3; D possibly corresponds to TRBD1 (6 bases). Germline-derived CDR1 and CDR2 are MNHNS and SASEGT. V gave up 2 bases and J gave up 3 bases, with 12 bases separating them. The CDR3 sequence is 15 residues long. The CDR3, as DNA: TGTGCCAGCAGTGAAAACAGGGCGTTGACAGATACGCAGTATTTT. Protein: CASSENRALTDTQYF.

The genes are TRBV4-1 and TRBJ1-5; possibly TRBD1 for D (6 bases). Deletions cut 0 bases from V and 7 bases from J, with 10 bases between. Per the germline V gene, CDR1 is MGHRA and CDR2 is YSYEKL. The CDR3 is 14 residues long. In DNA, the CDR3 is TGCGCCAGCAGCCAAGACTCCGGGGGCCAGCCCCAGCATTTT. It is translated as CASSQDSGGQPQHF.

The chain couples TRBV7-2 to TRBJ2-1; D might be TRBD1 or TRBD2, each matching 5 bases. CDR3 size: 18 residues. The germline gives CDR1 SGHTA, CDR2 FQGNSA. The V end was cut by 2 bases, the J end by 6 bases, with 23 bases between. For the CDR3, the DNA is TGTGCCAGCAGCTTAAAGGGACCCGGTACAGGCCCTGGCAATGAGCAGTTCTTC. Its translation is CASSLKGPGTGPGNEQFF.